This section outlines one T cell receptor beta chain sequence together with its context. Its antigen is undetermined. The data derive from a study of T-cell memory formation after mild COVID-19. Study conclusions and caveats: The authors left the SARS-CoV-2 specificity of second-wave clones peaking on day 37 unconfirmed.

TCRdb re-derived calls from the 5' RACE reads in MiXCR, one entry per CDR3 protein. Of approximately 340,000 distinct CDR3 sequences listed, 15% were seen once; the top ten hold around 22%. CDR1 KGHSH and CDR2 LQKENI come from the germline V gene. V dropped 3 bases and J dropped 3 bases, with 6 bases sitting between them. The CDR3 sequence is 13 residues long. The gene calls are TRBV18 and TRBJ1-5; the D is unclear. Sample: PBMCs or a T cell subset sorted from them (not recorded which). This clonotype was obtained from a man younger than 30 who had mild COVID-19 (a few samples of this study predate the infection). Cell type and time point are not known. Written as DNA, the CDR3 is TGTGCCAGCTCACCGGGATACAATCAGCCCCAGCATTTT. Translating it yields CASSPGYNQPQHF. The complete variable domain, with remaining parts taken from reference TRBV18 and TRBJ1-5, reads NAGVMQNPRHLVRRRGQEARLRCSPMKGHSHVYWYRQLPEEGLKFMVYLQKENIIDESGMPKERFSAEFPKEGPSILRIQQVVRGDSAAYFCASSPGYNQPQHFGDGTRLSIL.